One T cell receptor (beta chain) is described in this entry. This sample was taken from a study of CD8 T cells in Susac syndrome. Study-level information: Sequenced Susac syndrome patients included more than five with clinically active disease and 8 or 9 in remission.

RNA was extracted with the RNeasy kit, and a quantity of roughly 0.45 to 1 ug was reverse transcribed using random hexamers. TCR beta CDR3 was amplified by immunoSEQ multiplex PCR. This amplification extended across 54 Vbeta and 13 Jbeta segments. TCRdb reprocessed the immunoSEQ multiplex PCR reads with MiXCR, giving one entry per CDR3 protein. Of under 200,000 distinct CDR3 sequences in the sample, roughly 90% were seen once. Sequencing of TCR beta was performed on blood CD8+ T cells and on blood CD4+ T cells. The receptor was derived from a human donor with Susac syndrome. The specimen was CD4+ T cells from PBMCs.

CDR3 sequence reads: CASSVVSHYGYTF. CDR3 in DNA: TGTGCCAGCAGCGTAGTATCCCACTATGGCTACACCTTC. This chain connects TRBV9 to TRBJ1-2; D uncertain. Germline V gene data show CDR1 as SGDLS and CDR2 as YYNGEE. The CDR3 is 13 residues long. Trimming left V 0 bases short and J 3 bases short, with 6 bases between.